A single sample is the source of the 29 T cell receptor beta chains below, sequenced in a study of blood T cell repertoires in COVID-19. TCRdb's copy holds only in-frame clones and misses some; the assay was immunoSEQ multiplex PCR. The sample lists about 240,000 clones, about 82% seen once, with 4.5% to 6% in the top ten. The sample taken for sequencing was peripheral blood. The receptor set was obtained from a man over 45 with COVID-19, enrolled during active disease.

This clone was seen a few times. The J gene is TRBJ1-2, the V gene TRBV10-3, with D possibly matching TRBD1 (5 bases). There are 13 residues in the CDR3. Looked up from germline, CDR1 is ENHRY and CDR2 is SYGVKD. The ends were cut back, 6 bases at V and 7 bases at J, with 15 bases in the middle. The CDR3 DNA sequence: TGTGCCATCAGGGAGGGCAGGGATAGTGGCTACACCTTC. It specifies CAIREGRDSGYTF.

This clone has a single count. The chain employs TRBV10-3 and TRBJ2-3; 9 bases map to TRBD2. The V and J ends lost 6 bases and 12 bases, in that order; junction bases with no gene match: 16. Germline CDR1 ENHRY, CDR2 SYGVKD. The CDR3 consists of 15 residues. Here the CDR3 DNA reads TGTGCCATCAGCTTGGGGGTTGGGAGCGGGGGGCCCCAGTATTTT. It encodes CAISLGVGSGGPQYF.

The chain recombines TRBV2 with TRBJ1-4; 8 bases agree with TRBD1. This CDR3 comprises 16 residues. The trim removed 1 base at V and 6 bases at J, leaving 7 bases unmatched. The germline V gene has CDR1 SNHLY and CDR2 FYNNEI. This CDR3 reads CASSEVDREDDEKLFF. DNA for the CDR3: TGTGCCAGCAGTGAAGTGGACAGGGAGGACGATGAAAAACTGTTTTTT.

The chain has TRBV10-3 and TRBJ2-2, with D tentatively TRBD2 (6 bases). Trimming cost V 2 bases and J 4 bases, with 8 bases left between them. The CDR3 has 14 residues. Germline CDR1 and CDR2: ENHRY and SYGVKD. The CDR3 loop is CAISERGTTGELFF. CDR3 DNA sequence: TGTGCCATCAGTGAGCGCGGGACCACCGGGGAGCTGTTTTTT.

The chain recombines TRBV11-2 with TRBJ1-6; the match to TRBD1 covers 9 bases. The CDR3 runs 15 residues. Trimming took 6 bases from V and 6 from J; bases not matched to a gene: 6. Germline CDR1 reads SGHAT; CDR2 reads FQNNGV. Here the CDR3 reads CASRPRGQGNSPLHF. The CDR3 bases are TGTGCCAGCAGGCCCCGGGGACAGGGTAATTCACCCCTCCACTTT. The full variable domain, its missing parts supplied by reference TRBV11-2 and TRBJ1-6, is EAGVAQSPRYKIIEKRQSVAFWCNPISGHATLYWYQQILGQGPKLLIQFQNNGVVDDSQLPKDRFSAERLKGVDSTLKIQPAKLEDSAVYLCASRPRGQGNSPLHFGNGTRLTVT.

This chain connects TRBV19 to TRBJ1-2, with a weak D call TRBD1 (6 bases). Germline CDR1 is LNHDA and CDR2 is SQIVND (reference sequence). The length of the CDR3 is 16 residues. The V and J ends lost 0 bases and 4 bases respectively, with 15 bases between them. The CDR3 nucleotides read TGTGCCAGTAGTATAGATCCCACAGGGATGCCCTATGGCTACACCTTC. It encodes CASSIDPTGMPYGYTF.

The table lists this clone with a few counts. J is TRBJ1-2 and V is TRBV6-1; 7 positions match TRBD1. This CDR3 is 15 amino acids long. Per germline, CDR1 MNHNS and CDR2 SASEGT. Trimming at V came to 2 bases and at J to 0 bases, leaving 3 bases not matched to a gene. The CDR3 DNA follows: TGTGCCAGCAGTGAATTTGGGACAGCTAACTATGGCTACACCTTC. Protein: CASSEFGTANYGYTF.

DNA for the CDR3: TGTGCCAGCCGCGACAGGGACAGCAATCAGCCCCAGCATTTT. Translated: CASRDRDSNQPQHF. The chain employs TRBV6-6 and TRBJ1-5, with 7 positions matching TRBD1. The CDR3 consists of 14 residues. Trimming took 8 bases from V and 1 from J; bases not matched to a gene: 5. CDR1 MNHNY and CDR2 SVGAGI come from the germline V gene (reference sequence).

The CDR3 DNA is TGTGCCACCAGTGATCCGCTTACAGTTCCCAATGAGCAGTTCTTC. Amino acids: CATSDPLTVPNEQFF. V gene TRBV24-1 combines with J gene TRBJ2-1; no definite D call. V was clipped by 3 bases and J by 6 bases, with 14 bases between them. Germline V gene sequence: CDR1 KGHDR, CDR2 SFDVKD. This CDR3 has 15 residues.

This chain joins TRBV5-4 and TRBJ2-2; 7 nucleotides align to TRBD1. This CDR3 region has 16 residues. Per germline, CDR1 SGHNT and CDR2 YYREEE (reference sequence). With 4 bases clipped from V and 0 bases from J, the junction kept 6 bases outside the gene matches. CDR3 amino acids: CASSPTGASNTGELFF. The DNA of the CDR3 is TGTGCCAGCAGCCCAACAGGGGCCTCGAACACCGGGGAGCTGTTTTTT.

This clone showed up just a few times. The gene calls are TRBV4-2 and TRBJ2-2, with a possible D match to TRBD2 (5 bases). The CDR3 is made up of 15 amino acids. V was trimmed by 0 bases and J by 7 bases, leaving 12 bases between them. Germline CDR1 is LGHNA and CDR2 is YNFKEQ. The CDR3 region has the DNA TGTGCCAGCAGCCAAGACCGGGGTCCCGGCGGGGAGCTGTTTTTT. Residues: CASSQDRGPGGELFF.

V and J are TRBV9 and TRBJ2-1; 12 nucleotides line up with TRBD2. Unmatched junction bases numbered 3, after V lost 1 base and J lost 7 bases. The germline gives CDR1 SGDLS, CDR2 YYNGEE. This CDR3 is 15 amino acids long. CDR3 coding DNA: TGTGCCAGCAGCGTACTAGCGGGGGGGCCTAATGAGCAGTTCTTC. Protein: CASSVLAGGPNEQFF. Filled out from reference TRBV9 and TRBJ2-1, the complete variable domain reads DSGVTQTPKHLITATGQRVTLRCSPRSGDLSVYWYQQSLDQGLQFLIQYYNGEERAKGNILERFSAQQFPDLHSELNLSSLELGDSALYFCASSVLAGGPNEQFFGPGTRLTVL.

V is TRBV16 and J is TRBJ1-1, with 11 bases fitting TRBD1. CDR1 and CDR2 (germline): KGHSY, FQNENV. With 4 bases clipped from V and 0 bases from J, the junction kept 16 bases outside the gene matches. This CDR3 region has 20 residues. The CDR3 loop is CASSPLTGTGGNLMNTEAFF. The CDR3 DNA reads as TGTGCCAGCAGCCCTCTTACCGGGACAGGGGGTAATCTGATGAACACTGAAGCTTTCTTT.

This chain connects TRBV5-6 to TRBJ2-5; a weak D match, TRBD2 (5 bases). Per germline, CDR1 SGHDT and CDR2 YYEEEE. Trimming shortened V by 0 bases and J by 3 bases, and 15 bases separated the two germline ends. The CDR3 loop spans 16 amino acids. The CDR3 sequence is CASSLARRAFEETQYF. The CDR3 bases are TGTGCCAGCAGCTTGGCACGGCGGGCATTCGAAGAGACCCAGTACTTC.

CDR3 sequence reads: CAWAGTVYGYTF. The CDR3 DNA follows: TGTGCCTGGGCCGGGACAGTCTATGGCTACACCTTC. The chain recombines TRBV30 with TRBJ1-2, with 7 bases that match TRBD1. The CDR3 loop spans 12 amino acids. CDR1 GTSNPN and CDR2 SVGIG come from the germline V gene (reference sequence). The ends lost 5 bases at V and 4 bases at J; junction bases unmatched: 4. Using reference TRBV30 and TRBJ1-2 for the parts outside the CDR3, the full variable domain is SQTIHQWPATLVQPVGSPLSLECTVEGTSNPNLYWYRQAAGRGLQLLFYSVGIGQISSEVPQNLSASRPQDRQFILSSKKLLLSDSGFYLCAWAGTVYGYTFGSGTRLTVV.

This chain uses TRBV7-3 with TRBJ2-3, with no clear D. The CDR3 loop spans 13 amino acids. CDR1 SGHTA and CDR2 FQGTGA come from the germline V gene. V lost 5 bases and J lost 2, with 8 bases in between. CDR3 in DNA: TGTGCCAGCAGCCCAACCTACACAGATACGCAGTATTTT. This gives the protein CASSPTYTDTQYF.

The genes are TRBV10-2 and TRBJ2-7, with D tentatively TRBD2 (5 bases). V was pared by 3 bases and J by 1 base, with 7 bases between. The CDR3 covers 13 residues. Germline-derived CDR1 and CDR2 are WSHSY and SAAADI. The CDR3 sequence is CASSDPGSYEQYF. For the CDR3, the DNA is TGCGCCAGCAGTGACCCGGGATCCTACGAGCAGTACTTC.

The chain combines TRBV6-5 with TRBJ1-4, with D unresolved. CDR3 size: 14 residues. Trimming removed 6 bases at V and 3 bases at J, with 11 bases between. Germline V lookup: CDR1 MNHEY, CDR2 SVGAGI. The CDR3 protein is CASRPILANEKLFF. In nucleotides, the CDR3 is TGTGCCAGCAGGCCTATTCTAGCTAATGAAAAACTGTTTTTT.

This chain's CDR3 is CASSTSSLAREQYF. CDR3 DNA: TGTGCCAGTAGTACCTCATCACTAGCTCGGGAGCAGTACTTC. The V gene is TRBV19, the J gene TRBJ2-7, with D maybe TRBD2 (6 bases). The CDR3 runs to 14 residues. CDR1 is LNHDA and CDR2 is SQIVND in the germline V gene (reference sequence). Trimming took 4 bases from V and 7 from J, leaving 17 bases between them.

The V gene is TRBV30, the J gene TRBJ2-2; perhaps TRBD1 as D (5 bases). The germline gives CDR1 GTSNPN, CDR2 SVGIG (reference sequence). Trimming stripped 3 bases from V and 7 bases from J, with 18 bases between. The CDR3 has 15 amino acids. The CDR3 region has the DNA TGTGCCTGGAGCCGTAGGGCAGGGTGGGGCGGGGAGCTGTTTTTT. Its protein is CAWSRRAGWGGELFF.

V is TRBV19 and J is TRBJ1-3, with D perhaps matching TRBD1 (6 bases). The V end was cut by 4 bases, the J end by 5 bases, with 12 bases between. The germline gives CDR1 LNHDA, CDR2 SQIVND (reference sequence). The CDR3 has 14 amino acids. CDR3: CASSNSGGRNTIYF. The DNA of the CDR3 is TGTGCCAGTAGTAACTCGGGGGGCAGAAACACCATATATTTT.

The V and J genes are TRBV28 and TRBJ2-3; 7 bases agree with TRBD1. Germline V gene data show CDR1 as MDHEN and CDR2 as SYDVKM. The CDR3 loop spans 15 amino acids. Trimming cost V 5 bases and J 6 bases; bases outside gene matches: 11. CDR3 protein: CASSLRQGTTDTQYF. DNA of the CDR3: TGTGCCAGCAGTCTACGACAGGGCACAACGGATACGCAGTATTTT. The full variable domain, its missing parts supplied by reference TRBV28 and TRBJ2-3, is DVKVTQSSRYLVKRTGEKVFLECVQDMDHENMFWYRQDPGLGLRLIYFSYDVKMKEKGDIPEGYSVSREKKERFSLILESASTNQTSMYLCASSLRQGTTDTQYFGPGTRLTVL.

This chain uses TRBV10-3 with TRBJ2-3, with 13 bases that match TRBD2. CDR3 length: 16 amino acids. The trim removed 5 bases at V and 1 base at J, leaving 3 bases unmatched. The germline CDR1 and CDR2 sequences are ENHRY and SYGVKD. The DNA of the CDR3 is TGTGCCATCAGTTACGGACTAGCGGGGGGCACAGATACGCAGTATTTT. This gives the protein CAISYGLAGGTDTQYF.

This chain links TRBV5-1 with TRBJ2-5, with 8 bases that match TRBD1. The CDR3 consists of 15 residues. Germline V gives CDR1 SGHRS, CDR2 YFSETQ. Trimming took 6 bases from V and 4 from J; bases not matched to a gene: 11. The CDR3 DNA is TGCGCCAGCAACGCACAGGGGGTCAGGGGAGAGACCCAGTACTTC. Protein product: CASNAQGVRGETQYF.

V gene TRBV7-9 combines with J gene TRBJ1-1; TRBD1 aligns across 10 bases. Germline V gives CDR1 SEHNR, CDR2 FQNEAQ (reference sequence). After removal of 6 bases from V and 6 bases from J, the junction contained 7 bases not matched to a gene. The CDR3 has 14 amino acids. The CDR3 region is CASRYSGTGAEAFF. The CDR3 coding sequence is TGTGCCAGCAGATATTCCGGGACAGGGGCTGAAGCTTTCTTT.

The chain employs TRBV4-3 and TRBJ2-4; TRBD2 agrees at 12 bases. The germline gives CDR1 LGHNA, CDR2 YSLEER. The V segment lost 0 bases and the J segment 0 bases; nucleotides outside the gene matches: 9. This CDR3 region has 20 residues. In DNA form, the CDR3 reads TGCGCCAGCAGCCAAGAAGCCACTAGCGGGGGGCGTTTAGCCAAAAACATTCAGTACTTC. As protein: CASSQEATSGGRLAKNIQYF.

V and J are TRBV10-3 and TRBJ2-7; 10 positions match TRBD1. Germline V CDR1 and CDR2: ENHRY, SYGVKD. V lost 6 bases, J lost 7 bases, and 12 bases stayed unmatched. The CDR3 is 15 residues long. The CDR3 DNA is TGTGCCATCAGGGAAGGGACAGGGGTTTTTTATGAGCAGTACTTC. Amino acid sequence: CAIREGTGVFYEQYF.

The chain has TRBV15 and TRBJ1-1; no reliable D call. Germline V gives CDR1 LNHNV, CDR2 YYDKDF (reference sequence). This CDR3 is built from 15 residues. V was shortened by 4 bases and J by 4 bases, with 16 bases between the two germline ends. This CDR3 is CATSTLRAAGTEAFF. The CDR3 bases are TGTGCCACCAGCACACTCCGGGCTGCGGGCACTGAAGCTTTCTTT.

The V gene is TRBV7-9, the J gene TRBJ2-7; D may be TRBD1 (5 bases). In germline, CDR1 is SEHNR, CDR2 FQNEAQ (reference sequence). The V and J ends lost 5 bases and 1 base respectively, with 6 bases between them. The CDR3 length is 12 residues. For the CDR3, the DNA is TGTGCCAGCAGCCGGACATCCTACGAGCAGTACTTC. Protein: CASSRTSYEQYF.